Listed below are T cell receptor beta chains from one sample, sequenced in a study of cytomegalovirus exposure and HLA in healthy donors. Some clones are missing from TCRdb's copy, which holds only in-frame ones; the method was immunoSEQ multiplex PCR. Of 60,000 to 70,000 clones listed, over 75% are singletons. Sequencing was performed on PBMCs. The receptor source for this set is a male donor in good health and CMV-seropositive. CDR3s include the opening cysteine and the closing phenylalanine or tryptophan. The D gene is left open where the match is weak. Some rows have no size entry. The others give once, few or many, or a class for an expanded clone.

clone size: NA
V gene: TRBV28
J gene: TRBJ2-5
D gene: TRBD1
CDR3 DNA: TGTGCCAGCAGCTCCGGAGGGACAGGGCAAGAGACCCAGTACTTC
CDR3 protein: CASSSGGTGQETQYF

clone size: NA
V gene: TRBV27
J gene: TRBJ1-1
D gene: NA
CDR3 DNA: TGTGCCAGCAGTTTAGGGAGGAACACTGAAGCTTTCTTT
CDR3 protein: CASSLGRNTEAFF

clone size: NA
V gene: TRBV7-9
J gene: TRBJ1-1
D gene: NA
CDR3 DNA: TGTGCCAGCAACCCGACAGGAATGAACACTGAAGCTTTCTTT
CDR3 protein: CASNPTGMNTEAFF

clone size: NA
V gene: TRBV5-6
J gene: TRBJ2-7
D gene: NA
CDR3 DNA: TGTGCCAGCAGCTTTTGGTACAGAGAACCCTACGAGCAGTACTTC
CDR3 protein: CASSFWYREPYEQYF

clone size: once
V gene: TRBV5-5
J gene: TRBJ2-1
D gene: TRBD1
CDR3 DNA: TGTGCCAGCAGCTCCCTCGCCGGGACAGGGTTTTACAATGAGCAGTTCTTC
CDR3 protein: CASSSLAGTGFYNEQFF

clone size: NA
V gene: TRBV5-1
J gene: TRBJ2-7
D gene: TRBD1
CDR3 DNA: TGCGCCAGCAGCTCCTCCGGGACAGCCTACGAGCAGTACTTC
CDR3 protein: CASSSSGTAYEQYF

clone size: NA
V gene: TRBV9
J gene: TRBJ2-6
D gene: TRBD1
CDR3 DNA: TGTGCCAGCAGCGTAGGGGGCAGGGGGCCGCCTGGGGCCAACGTCCTGACTTTC
CDR3 protein: CASSVGGRGPPGANVLTF

clone size: once
V gene: TRBV5-1
J gene: TRBJ2-5
D gene: TRBD1
CDR3 DNA: TGCGCCAGCAGCTGGACAGGGGGAAGGGAGACCCAGTACTTC
CDR3 protein: CASSWTGGRETQYF

clone size: NA
V gene: TRBV4-2
J gene: TRBJ1-1
D gene: TRBD1
CDR3 DNA: TGTGCCAGCAGCCAAGATAGTGAGGGGGCATACACTGAAGCTTTCTTT
CDR3 protein: CASSQDSEGAYTEAFF

clone size: NA
V gene: TRBV7-2
J gene: TRBJ1-2
D gene: TRBD1
CDR3 DNA: TGTGCCAGCAGCTGGACAGGGAGGGATGGCTACACCTTC
CDR3 protein: CASSWTGRDGYTF

clone size: NA
V gene: TRBV4-2
J gene: TRBJ2-1
D gene: NA
CDR3 DNA: TGTGCCAGCAGCCAAGAATGGAGGGGGCACGAGCAGTTCTTC
CDR3 protein: CASSQEWRGHEQFF

clone size: once
V gene: TRBV5-6
J gene: TRBJ2-7
D gene: NA
CDR3 DNA: TGTGCCAGCAGCTTGGTACAGGGAGAACGCGAGCAGTACTTC
CDR3 protein: CASSLVQGEREQYF

clone size: few
V gene: TRBV19
J gene: TRBJ1-2
D gene: TRBD1
CDR3 DNA: TGTGCCAGTAGTAAACAGGGGGCCTATGGCTACACCTTC
CDR3 protein: CASSKQGAYGYTF

clone size: NA
V gene: TRBV6-1
J gene: TRBJ1-2
D gene: NA
CDR3 DNA: TGTGCCAGCAGTGAATCAGGGCACTATGGCTACACCTTC
CDR3 protein: CASSESGHYGYTF

clone size: NA
V gene: TRBV29-1
J gene: TRBJ1-2
D gene: NA
CDR3 DNA: TGCAGCGTTTCGCCCCCCCGGACACTGGATGGCTACACCTTC
CDR3 protein: CSVSPPRTLDGYTF

clone size: NA
V gene: TRBV30
J gene: TRBJ2-7
D gene: NA
CDR3 DNA: TGTGCCTGGAGTGGACCCAGACAGGTCCTGAGGGAGTACGAGCAGTACTTC
CDR3 protein: CAWSGPRQVLREYEQYF

clone size: NA
V gene: TRBV6-1
J gene: TRBJ2-7
D gene: TRBD2
CDR3 DNA: TGTGCCAGCAGCGAGGGACTAGCGGGGAAGTACGAGCAGTACTTC
CDR3 protein: CASSEGLAGKYEQYF

clone size: NA
V gene: TRBV21-1
J gene: TRBJ2-5
D gene: NA
CDR3 DNA: TGTGCCAGCAGCGCTTCGGTGGCTAGCGGGGGCCAGCAAGAGACCCAGTACTTC
CDR3 protein: CASSASVASGGQQETQYF

clone size: NA
V gene: TRBV9
J gene: TRBJ2-7
D gene: NA
CDR3 DNA: TGTGCCAGCAGCGTAGAGGCGGGTAGCTCCTACGAGCAGTACTTC
CDR3 protein: CASSVEAGSSYEQYF

clone size: NA
V gene: TRBV28
J gene: TRBJ2-7
D gene: TRBD1
CDR3 DNA: TGTGCCAGCAGTCTGACAGGGAACGAGCAGTACTTC
CDR3 protein: CASSLTGNEQYF

clone size: NA
V gene: TRBV7-6
J gene: TRBJ1-2
D gene: NA
CDR3 DNA: TGTGCCAGCAGCTTACTACCTCCGGCCAAGATCAGAGGGAGCTATGGCTACACCTTC
CDR3 protein: CASSLLPPAKIRGSYGYTF

clone size: NA
V gene: TRBV6-1
J gene: TRBJ2-7
D gene: TRBD2
CDR3 DNA: TGTGCCAGCAGTGAAGAGGAAGCGGGGGGATACGAGCAGTACTTC
CDR3 protein: CASSEEEAGGYEQYF

clone size: NA
V gene: TRBV6-6
J gene: TRBJ2-7
D gene: TRBD1
CDR3 DNA: TGTGCCAGCAGGGGACAGGGGGAGGGGAGCGAGCAGTACTTC
CDR3 protein: CASRGQGEGSEQYF

clone size: NA
V gene: TRBV18
J gene: TRBJ1-5
D gene: NA
CDR3 DNA: TGTGCCAGCTCAGACGGGGGGGGCAATCAGCCCCAGCATTTT
CDR3 protein: CASSDGGGNQPQHF

clone size: NA
V gene: TRBV5-1
J gene: TRBJ1-2
D gene: NA
CDR3 DNA: TGCGCCAGCAGCGTTGGGGGCCCCGGCTACACCTTC
CDR3 protein: CASSVGGPGYTF

clone size: NA
V gene: TRBV4-2
J gene: TRBJ1-5
D gene: NA
CDR3 DNA: TGTGCCAGCAGCCAGAGGGTCGGCAATCAGCCCCAGCATTTT
CDR3 protein: CASSQRVGNQPQHF

clone size: once
V gene: TRBV5-1
J gene: TRBJ2-1
D gene: TRBD2
CDR3 DNA: TGCGCCAGCAGCTTGGAGACTAGCGGGGGGAGTTACAATGAGCAGTTCTTC
CDR3 protein: CASSLETSGGSYNEQFF

clone size: few
V gene: TRBV19
J gene: TRBJ1-2
D gene: NA
CDR3 DNA: TGTGCCAGTACCCTCCGGGACGGGAGCTATGGCTACACCTTC
CDR3 protein: CASTLRDGSYGYTF

clone size: NA
V gene: TRBV28
J gene: TRBJ2-7
D gene: TRBD2
CDR3 DNA: TGTGCCAGCCGGACTAGCTCCTCCTTCGAGCAGTACTTC
CDR3 protein: CASRTSSSFEQYF

clone size: NA
V gene: TRBV4-2
J gene: TRBJ1-2
D gene: TRBD1
CDR3 DNA: TGTGCCAGCAGCCAAGGTACAGGGGACTATGGCTACACCTTC
CDR3 protein: CASSQGTGDYGYTF

clone size: NA
V gene: TRBV10-3
J gene: TRBJ1-5
D gene: NA
CDR3 DNA: TGTGCCATCAGTGAGTCGACTTCAAGGCCCCAGCATTTT
CDR3 protein: CAISESTSRPQHF

clone size: NA
V gene: TRBV7-2
J gene: TRBJ2-5
D gene: NA
CDR3 DNA: TGTGCCAGCAGCTTAGGGGGCAGACAAGAGACCCAGTACTTC
CDR3 protein: CASSLGGRQETQYF

clone size: NA
V gene: TRBV5-4
J gene: TRBJ2-3
D gene: NA
CDR3 DNA: TGTGCCAGCAGCTTGCGCACAGGGTCCTACAGCACAGATACGCAGTATTTT
CDR3 protein: CASSLRTGSYSTDTQYF

clone size: NA
V gene: TRBV28
J gene: TRBJ2-2
D gene: NA
CDR3 DNA: TGTGCCAGCAGTTTAGGGAGAAACACCGGGGAGCTGTTTTTT
CDR3 protein: CASSLGRNTGELFF

clone size: NA
V gene: TRBV7-9
J gene: TRBJ1-1
D gene: NA
CDR3 DNA: TGTGCCAGCAGCTCTCTGTACAGCATGAACACTGAAGCTTTCTTT
CDR3 protein: CASSSLYSMNTEAFF

clone size: once
V gene: TRBV19
J gene: TRBJ2-1
D gene: TRBD2
CDR3 DNA: TGTGCCAGTAGTCTGACTAGCGGGGGGGCCGGGAATGAGCAGTTCTTC
CDR3 protein: CASSLTSGGAGNEQFF

clone size: NA
V gene: TRBV19
J gene: TRBJ2-3
D gene: TRBD1
CDR3 DNA: TGTGCCAGTAGTGAGACAGGGGGCGCAGATACGCAGTATTTT
CDR3 protein: CASSETGGADTQYF

clone size: NA
V gene: TRBV5-1
J gene: TRBJ1-5
D gene: NA
CDR3 DNA: TGCGCCAGCAGCTTGGAGGGCGCAGGGGATTTTCAGCACCAGCATTTT
CDR3 protein: CASSLEGAGDFQHQHF

clone size: NA
V gene: TRBV9
J gene: TRBJ1-2
D gene: NA
CDR3 DNA: TGTGCCAGCAGCGAAGGACAGAACTATGGCTACACCTTC
CDR3 protein: CASSEGQNYGYTF

clone size: NA
V gene: TRBV13
J gene: TRBJ2-7
D gene: NA
CDR3 DNA: TGTGCCAGCAGCTTAGTGGCCCGAAACTACGAGCAGTACTTC
CDR3 protein: CASSLVARNYEQYF

clone size: NA
V gene: TRBV30
J gene: TRBJ1-2
D gene: NA
CDR3 DNA: TGTGCCTGGAGCGGACAAGCCTATGGCTACACCTTC
CDR3 protein: CAWSGQAYGYTF

clone size: once
V gene: TRBV6-5
J gene: TRBJ1-5
D gene: TRBD1
CDR3 DNA: TGTGCCAGCAGCCGGGACAGGGAAGCGCAGCCCCAGCATTTT
CDR3 protein: CASSRDREAQPQHF

clone size: NA
V gene: TRBV9
J gene: TRBJ1-3
D gene: TRBD1
CDR3 DNA: TGTGCCAGCAGCCCCTGGACAGGGAGTTCTGGAAACACCATATATTTT
CDR3 protein: CASSPWTGSSGNTIYF

clone size: NA
V gene: TRBV27
J gene: TRBJ2-5
D gene: TRBD1
CDR3 DNA: TGTGCCAGCAGTTTATACAGGGGAAAGACCCAGTACTTC
CDR3 protein: CASSLYRGKTQYF

clone size: NA
V gene: TRBV11-2
J gene: TRBJ1-2
D gene: NA
CDR3 DNA: TGTGCCAGCAGCTTAGATCGAGGCTATGGCTACACCTTC
CDR3 protein: CASSLDRGYGYTF

clone size: NA
V gene: TRBV7-6
J gene: TRBJ2-2
D gene: TRBD1
CDR3 DNA: TGTGCCAGCAGGGTGGGACAGGGTGCTAACACCGGGGAGCTGTTTTTT
CDR3 protein: CASRVGQGANTGELFF

clone size: NA
V gene: TRBV25-1
J gene: TRBJ2-1
D gene: TRBD2
CDR3 DNA: TGTGCCAGCAGCGGCGGGGGACGCTCCTACAATGAGCAGTTCTTC
CDR3 protein: CASSGGGRSYNEQFF